Following are 12 T cell receptor beta chains from one sample sequenced in a study of long-term antiretroviral therapy in people with HIV. Investigators performed immunoSEQ version v3.0 at survey level. Sequencing was performed with immunoSEQ multiplex PCR; in TCRdb, only in-frame clones are kept and a portion is missing. Of about 28,000 clones in the sample, approximately 88% were seen once. Here the sequenced sample was unsorted PBMCs, taken 2.7 to 2.9 years after starting antiretroviral therapy. The source of these receptors is a man aged 30 to 45 with HIV.

V gene TRBV25-1 combines with J gene TRBJ2-1; D gene unclear. Per germline, CDR1 MGHDK and CDR2 SYGVNS. This CDR3 is 13 amino acids long. Trimming took off 4 bases at V and 6 bases at J, with 10 bases between the two ends. The CDR3 DNA is TGTGCCAGCAGTGCCCTTCGGAGCAATGAGCAGTTCTTC. Translated: CASSALRSNEQFF.

By frequency in the sample, this clone is medium-sized (0.01 to 0.1%). The CDR3 loop reads CATSTSDRVSEQYF. Written as DNA, the CDR3 is TGTGCCACCAGCACCTCGGACAGGGTTAGCGAGCAGTACTTC. The chain uses TRBV15 and TRBJ2-7; 8 bases are shared with TRBD1. CDR1 LNHNV and CDR2 YYDKDF come from the germline V gene (reference sequence). V trimming: 4 bases; J trimming: 6 bases; junction bases outside the gene matches: 8. The CDR3 is 14 residues long.

This rearrangement joins TRBV28 to TRBJ1-5; D unclear. Germline CDR1 MDHEN, CDR2 SYDVKM. V was pared by 3 bases and J by 6 bases, with 3 bases between. This CDR3 is built from 11 residues. The CDR3 protein is CASSFSQPQHF. The CDR3 bases are TGTGCCAGCAGTTTCAGTCAGCCCCAGCATTTT.

The V gene is TRBV7-8, the J gene TRBJ1-6, with D unclear. There are 19 residues in the CDR3. Germline CDR1 reads SGHVS; CDR2 reads FQNEAQ. The germline V and J ends were trimmed by 1 base and 4 bases, with 20 bases remaining between them. The CDR3 loop reads CASSLVVRVGGGYNSPLHF. The CDR3 DNA reads as TGTGCCAGCAGCTTAGTAGTAAGGGTGGGCGGTGGATATAATTCACCCCTCCACTTT. Based on the CDR3 plus reference TRBV7-8 and TRBJ1-6, the full variable domain is GAGVSQSPRYKVAKRGQDVALRCDPISGHVSLFWYQQALGQGPEFLTYFQNEAQLDKSGLPSDRFFAERPEGSVSTLKIQRTQQEDSAVYLCASSLVVRVGGGYNSPLHFGNGTRLTVT.

V usage is TRBV4-3 and J usage is TRBJ2-1, with 9 bases matching TRBD2. The J segment lost 1 base and the V segment lost 1 base, leaving 11 bases of the junction unmatched. The CDR3 loop spans 19 amino acids. Germline lookup yields CDR1 LGHNA and CDR2 YSLEER. CDR3 protein: CASSQGWREGRGSYNEQFF. In DNA form, the CDR3 reads TGCGCCAGCAGCCAAGGATGGCGGGAGGGCCGGGGATCCTACAATGAGCAGTTCTTC.

This chain connects TRBV9 to TRBJ1-3; no clear D. Trimming took off 0 bases at V and 0 bases at J, with 4 bases between the two ends. The V gene's germline CDR1 is SGDLS and CDR2 YYNGEE. This CDR3 contains 14 residues. In DNA form, the CDR3 reads TGTGCCAGCAGCGTAGGGTTCTCTGGAAACACCATATATTTT. This translates into CASSVGFSGNTIYF. Complete variable domain (other parts from reference TRBV9 and TRBJ1-3): DSGVTQTPKHLITATGQRVTLRCSPRSGDLSVYWYQQSLDQGLQFLIQYYNGEERAKGNILERFSAQQFPDLHSELNLSSLELGDSALYFCASSVGFSGNTIYFGEGSWLTVV.

The chain combines TRBV2 with TRBJ2-1, with 11 positions matching TRBD2. This CDR3 has 16 amino acids. The V gene's germline CDR1 is SNHLY and CDR2 FYNNEI. Germline trimming cut 8 bases from V and 4 bases from J; bases unmatched to any gene: 10. The CDR3 reads CASRGDSGRGYNEQFF. The CDR3 bases are TGTGCCAGCCGGGGGGATAGCGGGAGGGGATACAATGAGCAGTTCTTC.

The rearrangement links TRBV6-4 to TRBJ1-5; D is ambiguous. V lost 3 bases and J lost 3, with 6 bases in between. This CDR3 contains 13 residues. The germline CDR1 and CDR2 sequences are MRHNA and SNTAGT. In DNA form, the CDR3 reads TGTGCCAGCAGTGAGGGATCCAATCAGCCCCAGCATTTT. This sequence encodes CASSEGSNQPQHF.

The rearrangement uses TRBV7-2 and TRBJ2-7; 10 nucleotides line up with TRBD2. V shed 5 bases, J shed 1 base, and the junction held 5 bases outside the gene matches. The germline V gene has CDR1 SGHTA and CDR2 FQGNSA. There are 15 residues in the CDR3. CDR3: CASSHRTSGSYEQYF. Written as DNA, the CDR3 is TGTGCCAGCAGCCACCGGACTAGCGGATCCTACGAGCAGTACTTC.

The genes are TRBV2 and TRBJ1-1; D uncertain. Germline V gives CDR1 SNHLY, CDR2 FYNNEI. This CDR3 region has 13 residues. V was cut by 1 base and J by 7 bases, with 10 bases left in between. The CDR3 protein is CASSEVLSGEAFF. The CDR3 coding sequence is TGTGCCAGCAGTGAAGTTCTGTCAGGTGAAGCTTTCTTT.

The V gene is TRBV7-9, the J gene TRBJ2-5, with D tentatively TRBD2 (6 bases). V lost 5 bases and J 2 bases, leaving 18 bases between the germline ends. The CDR3 is 16 amino acids. Germline lookup yields CDR1 SEHNR and CDR2 FQNEAQ (reference sequence). CDR3 loop: CASSPRTGEAQETQYF. CDR3 DNA: TGTGCCAGCAGCCCAAGGACGGGGGAAGCACAAGAGACCCAGTACTTC.

This clone is classed as medium-sized. The chain recombines TRBV11-1 with TRBJ2-2; possibly TRBD2 for D (6 bases). Germline CDR1 reads SGHAT; CDR2 reads FQDESV (reference sequence). Trimming removed 6 bases from V and 4 bases from J, with 21 bases in between. The CDR3 consists of 17 residues. The CDR3 nucleotides read TGTGCCAGCAGAGGAGGGGAGAAGGGATACTCCACCGGGGAGCTGTTTTTT. Residues: CASRGGEKGYSTGELFF.